This T cell receptor beta chain originates from a study of blood T cell repertoires in COVID-19. Assay used: immunoSEQ multiplex PCR; TCRdb lists only in-frame clones, some missing. The sample has 300,000 to 400,000 clones, roughly 91% seen once; the top ten hold 0.9% to 1.5%. This TCR was recovered from a woman aged 18 to 35 who had recovered from COVID-19. The sequenced material came from PBMCs or T cells enriched from blood (not recorded which).

CDR3 protein: CASSSRDSLLDGYTF. CDR3 DNA sequence: TGTGCCAGCAGCTCCCGGGACAGTCTTCTCGATGGCTACACCTTC. The rearrangement links TRBV5-5 to TRBJ1-2; 7 nucleotides match TRBD1. Trimming removed 3 bases from V and 6 bases from J; junction bases left unmatched: 11. Per the germline V gene, CDR1 is SGHKS and CDR2 is YYEKEE (reference sequence). There are 15 residues in the CDR3.